This T cell receptor (beta chain) was sequenced in a study of shared clonotypes between healthy human individuals. The study enrolled healthy HIV-negative adults without recent acute infections or vaccinations as donors. The CDR3 sequence is 15 residues long. J was trimmed by 5 bases and V by 4 bases; bases with no gene match: 4. The V gene's germline CDR1 is LNHDA and CDR2 SQIVND (reference sequence). Clones were sequenced by immunoSEQ multiplex PCR, and TCRdb holds only the in-frame ones, with some missing. The sample includes roughly 1,500,000 clones, 95% to 99% of them seen just once. The source is a man between 25 and 39 years old in good health. Specimen: naive CD4+ T cells sorted from blood. Subset reported: CD45RA+ positively selected. J is TRBJ2-3 and V is TRBV19; 12 positions match TRBD2. The CDR3 sequence: CASSSRLAGVDTQYF. CDR3 in DNA: TGTGCCAGTAGTAGCCGACTAGCGGGAGTAGATACGCAGTATTTT.